This T cell receptor beta chain was retrieved from a study of T cells in Graves' hyperthyroidism and ophthalmopathy. Whole-study findings and limits: Most clonotypes expanded in thyroid above 0.001 were likewise present in blood.

Each 10 ml fresh peripheral blood draw supplied the PBMCs. This clonotype was found many times. The antigen is undetermined. The CDR3 totals 15 residues. CDR1 is KGHDR and CDR2 is SFDVKD in the germline V gene. V lost 6 bases and J lost 2, with 13 bases in between. The CDR3 regions of TCR beta were amplified from RNA transcripts. The HTBI set primed first-round TCR CDR3 RT-PCR. TCRdb ran MiXCR on the multiplex PCR reads and lists one entry per CDR3 protein. The sample contains about 640,000 distinct CDR3 sequences, about 20% of which appear only once. The chain combines TRBV24-1 with TRBJ1-5, with a weak D call TRBD1 (5 bases). This receptor was taken from a man aged 25-40 years with Graves' ophthalmopathy. Material for sequencing was blood. The CDR3 bases are TGTGCCACCAGTTCGGGCGGGGCTGGCAATCAGCCCCAGCATTTT. This translates into CATSSGGAGNQPQHF.